This is a list of T cell receptor beta chains from one sample in a study of cytomegalovirus exposure and HLA in healthy donors. Only in-frame clones appear in the TCRdb table, and some are missing; sequencing was by immunoSEQ multiplex PCR. The data contain fewer than 250,000 clones, more than 80% of them singletons. The sequencing input was PBMCs. Receptors originate from a man younger than 40 in good health and CMV-seronegative. Each CDR3 is given with its conserved first and last residue. A D gene is named only where the DNA matches it firmly. Clone size is not always given. Where it is, it says once, few, many or a class for expanded clones.

CDR3nt: TGTGCCAGCAGTCAACAGGGGGAGGGCAATCAGCCCCAGCATTTT; CDR3aa: CASSQQGEGNQPQHF; v_gene: TRBV6-5; d_gene: TRBD1; len: 15; j_gene: TRBJ1-5; abundance: once
CDR3nt: TGTGCCAGCAGCTTAAGGGGTAACGAGCAGTACTTC; CDR3aa: CASSLRGNEQYF; v_gene: TRBV7-9; d_gene: -; len: 12; j_gene: TRBJ2-7; abundance: -
CDR3nt: TGTGCCAGCAGCTTCTTAGGAAGCTGGGGGGGCGAGCAGTACTTC; CDR3aa: CASSFLGSWGGEQYF; v_gene: TRBV5-8; d_gene: TRBD2; len: 15; j_gene: TRBJ2-7; abundance: -
CDR3nt: TGCGCCAGCAGCTTAGGACAGAATAGCAATCAGCCCCAGCATTTT; CDR3aa: CASSLGQNSNQPQHF; v_gene: TRBV5-1; d_gene: -; len: 15; j_gene: TRBJ1-5; abundance: -
CDR3nt: TGTGCCAGCAGTTTCCCTAGCGGGGGTAGAGATACGCAGTATTTT; CDR3aa: CASSFPSGGRDTQYF; v_gene: TRBV6-5; d_gene: TRBD2; len: 15; j_gene: TRBJ2-3; abundance: -
CDR3nt: TGTGCCAGCAGTCTCTTCCGGCGGTCCTCAAGCACAGATACGCAGTATTTT; CDR3aa: CASSLFRRSSSTDTQYF; v_gene: TRBV5-5; d_gene: -; len: 17; j_gene: TRBJ2-3; abundance: -
CDR3nt: TGTGCCAGCAGCTTACGGTGGCCGGGGACAGATACGCAGTATTTT; CDR3aa: CASSLRWPGTDTQYF; v_gene: TRBV7-2; d_gene: -; len: 15; j_gene: TRBJ2-3; abundance: few
CDR3nt: TGTGCCAGCAGTTTGGGACAGGGGAGGTCCGAGCAGTACTTC; CDR3aa: CASSLGQGRSEQYF; v_gene: TRBV28; d_gene: TRBD1; len: 14; j_gene: TRBJ2-7; abundance: once
CDR3nt: TGTGCCAGCAGCTTCGACACAGGGGGGACAGATACGCAGTATTTT; CDR3aa: CASSFDTGGTDTQYF; v_gene: TRBV7-8; d_gene: TRBD1; len: 15; j_gene: TRBJ2-3; abundance: once
CDR3nt: TGTGCCACCAGCACAGATTTGGGACTATACGGCGAGCAGTACTTC; CDR3aa: CATSTDLGLYGEQYF; v_gene: TRBV15; d_gene: TRBD2; len: 15; j_gene: TRBJ2-7; abundance: -
CDR3nt: TGTGCCAGCAGGACAGTCAGCTATAATTCACCCCTCCACTTT; CDR3aa: CASRTVSYNSPLHF; v_gene: TRBV6-4; d_gene: -; len: 14; j_gene: TRBJ1-6; abundance: -
CDR3nt: TGTGCCAGCAGGCGGGACAGGGCCTCCTACGAGCAGTACTTC; CDR3aa: CASRRDRASYEQYF; v_gene: TRBV28; d_gene: TRBD1; len: 14; j_gene: TRBJ2-7; abundance: -
CDR3nt: TGTGCCAGCAGCTTCCTTGCTGGGGCCAGCGTCCTGACTTTC; CDR3aa: CASSFLAGASVLTF; v_gene: TRBV7-9; d_gene: -; len: 14; j_gene: TRBJ2-6; abundance: once
CDR3nt: TGTGCCAGCAGCGGGAAGGGGGCGGGTTACAATGAGCAGTTCTTC; CDR3aa: CASSGKGAGYNEQFF; v_gene: TRBV9; d_gene: TRBD1; len: 15; j_gene: TRBJ2-1; abundance: -
CDR3nt: TGTGCCAGCAGCTTAGGGGGGGGGACATACAATGAGCAGTTCTTC; CDR3aa: CASSLGGGTYNEQFF; v_gene: TRBV7-3; d_gene: -; len: 15; j_gene: TRBJ2-1; abundance: few
CDR3nt: TGTGCCAGCAGCAGGGGGGGGGAAACCGGGGAGCTGTTTTTT; CDR3aa: CASSRGGETGELFF; v_gene: TRBV5-4; d_gene: -; len: 14; j_gene: TRBJ2-2; abundance: -
CDR3nt: TGCGCCAGCAGCCCCCGAGTAGCGGGCTTCTACAATGAGCAGTTCTTC; CDR3aa: CASSPRVAGFYNEQFF; v_gene: TRBV5-1; d_gene: TRBD2; len: 16; j_gene: TRBJ2-1; abundance: -
CDR3nt: TGTGCCAGCAGCTCCTGGACAGGGGGGGACACTGAAGCTTTCTTT; CDR3aa: CASSSWTGGDTEAFF; v_gene: TRBV7-9; d_gene: TRBD1; len: 15; j_gene: TRBJ1-1; abundance: few
CDR3nt: TGTGCCAGCAGTGCCGAGAGCAATCAGCCCCAGCATTTT; CDR3aa: CASSAESNQPQHF; v_gene: TRBV2; d_gene: -; len: 13; j_gene: TRBJ1-5; abundance: -
CDR3nt: TGTGCCAGCAGCTTAGCCCAGGCGGCATCCAGGGTCTACGAGCAGTACTTC; CDR3aa: CASSLAQAASRVYEQYF; v_gene: TRBV7-8; d_gene: -; len: 17; j_gene: TRBJ2-7; abundance: -
CDR3nt: TGTGCCAGCAGTGAAGATTGGGGAGATGAAAAACTGTTTTTT; CDR3aa: CASSEDWGDEKLFF; v_gene: TRBV6-1; d_gene: -; len: 14; j_gene: TRBJ1-4; abundance: -
CDR3nt: TGCAGCGTTGACCGGGGAGGAATGAACACTGAAGCTTTCTTT; CDR3aa: CSVDRGGMNTEAFF; v_gene: TRBV29-1; d_gene: -; len: 14; j_gene: TRBJ1-1; abundance: few
CDR3nt: TGTGCCAGCAGTTACTCGGTGACTCAAGAGACCCAGTACTTC; CDR3aa: CASSYSVTQETQYF; v_gene: TRBV6-5; d_gene: -; len: 14; j_gene: TRBJ2-5; abundance: -
CDR3nt: TGTGCCAGCAGCCCACGGGGGAGCACTGAAGCTTTCTTT; CDR3aa: CASSPRGSTEAFF; v_gene: TRBV5-6; d_gene: -; len: 13; j_gene: TRBJ1-1; abundance: -
CDR3nt: TGTGCCAGCAGTGAAGGACAGGGCTCTCAGCCCCAGCATTTT; CDR3aa: CASSEGQGSQPQHF; v_gene: TRBV25-1; d_gene: TRBD1; len: 14; j_gene: TRBJ1-5; abundance: -
CDR3nt: TGTGCCAGCAGCCGGGACAGGTACGAGCAGTACTTC; CDR3aa: CASSRDRYEQYF; v_gene: TRBV7-2; d_gene: TRBD1; len: 12; j_gene: TRBJ2-7; abundance: -
CDR3nt: TGTGCCAGCAGGCGGGGGGGAGATCAGCCCCAGCATTTT; CDR3aa: CASRRGGDQPQHF; v_gene: TRBV6-5; d_gene: -; len: 13; j_gene: TRBJ1-5; abundance: once
CDR3nt: TGTGCCAGTAGTATAGATATACCTGTGGGGCCAGATGGCTACACCTTC; CDR3aa: CASSIDIPVGPDGYTF; v_gene: TRBV19; d_gene: -; len: 16; j_gene: TRBJ1-2; abundance: -
CDR3nt: TGTGCCAGCAGTCCGAGCGCCTACGAGCAGTACTTC; CDR3aa: CASSPSAYEQYF; v_gene: TRBV7-8; d_gene: -; len: 12; j_gene: TRBJ2-7; abundance: -
CDR3nt: TGTGCCAGCAGCCAAGGTAATAGCGGGTACGAGCAGTACTTC; CDR3aa: CASSQGNSGYEQYF; v_gene: TRBV4-2; d_gene: TRBD2; len: 14; j_gene: TRBJ2-7; abundance: few
CDR3nt: TGTGCCAGCAGTTCCCCCCAGACAGGGGGATGGGAAGGAAACACCATATATTTT; CDR3aa: CASSSPQTGGWEGNTIYF; v_gene: TRBV28; d_gene: TRBD1; len: 18; j_gene: TRBJ1-3; abundance: -
CDR3nt: TGTGCCAGCAGCCAGGACAGGGTTGGTGTAGCCTACGAGCAGTACTTC; CDR3aa: CASSQDRVGVAYEQYF; v_gene: TRBV5-8; d_gene: TRBD1; len: 16; j_gene: TRBJ2-7; abundance: -
CDR3nt: TGTGCCAGCAGTTACTCGGGACAAGCCAATCAGCCCCAGCATTTT; CDR3aa: CASSYSGQANQPQHF; v_gene: TRBV6-5; d_gene: -; len: 15; j_gene: TRBJ1-5; abundance: few
CDR3nt: TGTGCCAGCGAAACAGGGCTCCGAGAGACCCAGTACTTC; CDR3aa: CASETGLRETQYF; v_gene: TRBV6-5; d_gene: -; len: 13; j_gene: TRBJ2-5; abundance: -
CDR3nt: TGTGCCAGTAGTATAGGGTTGGCGGGGACCTACGAGCAGTACTTC; CDR3aa: CASSIGLAGTYEQYF; v_gene: TRBV19; d_gene: -; len: 15; j_gene: TRBJ2-7; abundance: -